One sample yielded the 2 T cell receptor beta chains listed below, sequenced in a study of blood T cells in healthy people across ages. With a J-beta primer mix and a sample-barcoded 5' primer, a second PCR ran about 7 to 12 cycles. From the 5' RACE reads, TCRdb called clonotypes with MiXCR, one entry per CDR3 protein. The sample has about 840,000 distinct CDR3 sequences, about 29% seen once. This sample was shared with a second study, whose subject was T cells of mothers and their children.

The sequencing sample was made of blood. The receptors stem from a woman aged 40 to 49 in good health.

The chain is built from TRBV6-4 and TRBJ1-1, with 9 positions matching TRBD1. Germline V lookup: CDR1 MRHNA, CDR2 SNTAGT. This CDR3 spans 15 amino acids. The V and J ends lost 6 bases and 6 bases, in that order; junction bases with no gene match: 11. The CDR3, as DNA: TGTGCCAGCAGGGCCCGGGACAGGGACCCGGCTGAAGCTTTCTTT. Residues: CASRARDRDPAEAFF.

This clonotype was counted between two and nine times. At one end the junction does not follow the germline gene, possibly because of a read error. The genes are TRBV28 and TRBJ2-7; the match to TRBD1 covers 7 bases. This CDR3 spans 13 amino acids. Germline CDR1 MDHEN, CDR2 SYDVKM. The CDR3 DNA is TGTGCCGGCAGTCCCAGGGGGTCCTACGAGCAGTACTTC. It yields the protein CAGSPRGSYEQYF.